Listed here are 29 T cell receptor beta chains from one sample, sequenced in a study of blood T cell repertoires in COVID-19 (dated by TCRdb to about 2020). The method behind the library was the immunoSEQ multiplex PCR assay. TCRdb provides this immuneACCESS table in a form limited to in-frame rearrangements. Some clones are lacking; in checked studies, under half of them reflect an unresolved V gene, and why the rest are absent is not known. The sample contains more than 200,000 clones, 86% of them found a single time. Under 2.5% of the sample is held by the ten biggest clonotypes. Sequencing was done on a sample of peripheral blood. The receptors originated from a man aged 25 to 40 with active or convalescent COVID-19.

The chain is built from TRBV9 and TRBJ1-1; TRBD1 matches at 10 bases. CDR1 is SGDLS, CDR2 YYNGEE, per germline. Trimming at V came to 4 bases and at J to 3 bases, leaving 6 bases not matched to a gene. This CDR3 spans 15 amino acids. The CDR3 DNA reads as TGTGCCAGCAGCTCTACCGGGACAGGGGACACTGAAGCTTTCTTT. This sequence encodes CASSSTGTGDTEAFF.

The CDR3: CASSPPQGAIGNTIYF. CDR3 coding DNA: TGTGCCAGCAGTCCCCCTCAGGGGGCAATTGGAAACACCATATATTTT. This sequence joins TRBV28 and TRBJ1-3; 8 bases match TRBD1. Per the germline V gene, CDR1 is MDHEN and CDR2 is SYDVKM. CDR3 length equals 16 residues. V dropped 5 bases and J dropped 3; count of bases not matched to a gene: 9.

V usage is TRBV2 and J usage is TRBJ2-1; possibly TRBD2 for D (5 bases). Per the germline V gene, CDR1 is SNHLY and CDR2 is FYNNEI. CDR3 size: 14 residues. Trimming took 7 bases from V and 0 from J, leaving 10 bases between them. CDR3 amino acids: CASNAGSSYNEQFF. CDR3 in DNA: TGTGCCAGCAACGCTGGGAGCTCCTACAATGAGCAGTTCTTC.

The chain joins TRBV4-1 to TRBJ2-7; D is unresolved. This CDR3 has 13 residues. Trimming took 4 bases from V and 1 from J, leaving 8 bases between them. Germline V CDR1 and CDR2: MGHRA, YSYEKL. CDR3 region: CASSLSLSYEQYF. The CDR3 region has the DNA TGCGCCAGCAGCCTGTCATTGTCCTACGAGCAGTACTTC.

The CDR3 DNA is TGTGCCAGCAGTTACATGCCGGGGGAAAAACTGTTTTTT. Encoded protein: CASSYMPGEKLFF. The V call is TRBV6-5, the J call TRBJ1-4, with no clear D. V dropped 2 bases and J dropped 8 bases, with 9 bases sitting between them. Per the germline V gene, CDR1 is MNHEY and CDR2 is SVGAGI. The CDR3 spans 13 residues.

The sample holds a few counts of this clone. The chain links TRBV2 to TRBJ1-4; 7 bases map to TRBD1. Germline trimming cut 5 bases from V and 9 bases from J; bases unmatched to any gene: 15. The CDR3 sequence is 16 residues long. CDR1 and CDR2 (germline): SNHLY, FYNNEI. In DNA, the CDR3 is TGTGCCAGCAGTTCCCAACCGGGGGCAGGGGGTAAAAAACTGTTTTTT. Translating it yields CASSSQPGAGGKKLFF.

This rearrangement joins TRBV19 to TRBJ1-1, with D tentatively TRBD1 (6 bases). CDR1 is LNHDA, CDR2 SQIVND, per germline (reference sequence). The CDR3 has 14 residues. V dropped 7 bases and J dropped 8 bases, with 20 bases sitting between them. The DNA of the CDR3 is TGTGCCAGTACCGACCCATTGGGGGCCATAGAAGCTTTCTTT. Amino acids: CASTDPLGAIEAFF.

This clone was detected a few times. The V and J genes are TRBV29-1 and TRBJ1-1; 8 bases match TRBD1. The CDR3 sequence is 12 residues long. J gave up 0 bases and V 8 bases, and 2 bases lay outside the gene matches. Germline-derived CDR1 and CDR2 are SQVTM and ANQGSEA. The chain's CDR3 is CSWGQVNTEAFF. Written as DNA, the CDR3 is TGCAGCTGGGGACAGGTGAACACTGAAGCTTTCTTT.

This sequence joins TRBV6-5 and TRBJ1-6, with unresolved D. CDR1 is MNHEY, CDR2 SVGAGI, per germline. The CDR3 contains 14 residues. Deletions cut 5 bases from V and 12 bases from J, with 17 bases between. CDR3 DNA: TGTGCCAGCAGTCTTCTGGGAGATGGTCTACCCCTCCACTTT. It codes for CASSLLGDGLPLHF.

This clone was seen a single time. The chain uses TRBV19 and TRBJ2-1, with 8 nucleotides matching TRBD1. The CDR3 covers 16 residues. The V gene's germline CDR1 is LNHDA and CDR2 SQIVND (reference sequence). The V and J ends lost 1 base and 2 bases, in that order; junction bases with no gene match: 4. CDR3: CASSIASGGAYNEQFF. CDR3 DNA: TGTGCCAGTAGTATAGCATCAGGGGGCGCCTACAATGAGCAGTTCTTC.

This clone has only a few counts. The chain has TRBV5-1 and TRBJ1-1; 8 positions agree with TRBD1. V lost 5 bases, J lost 1 base, and 1 base stayed unmatched. This CDR3 region has 13 residues. Germline V CDR1 and CDR2: SGHRS, YFSETQ. The CDR3 region is CASSGQGNTEAFF. The DNA of the CDR3 is TGCGCCAGCAGTGGACAGGGGAACACTGAAGCTTTCTTT.

The chain has TRBV5-5 and TRBJ1-5; D uncertain. Germline CDR1 SGHKS, CDR2 YYEKEE (reference sequence). The CDR3 length is 15 residues. The V and J ends lost 2 bases and 4 bases respectively, with 13 bases between them. The DNA for the CDR3 is TGTGCCAGCAGCTTTAGTATAGTTCGGAATCAGCCCCAGCATTTT. Translation gives CASSFSIVRNQPQHF. Together with reference TRBV5-5 and TRBJ1-5, the CDR3 gives the full variable domain: DAGVTQSPTHLIKTRGQQVTLRCSPISGHKSVSWYQQVLGQGPQFIFQYYEKEERGRGNFPDRFSARQFPNYSSELNVNALLLGDSALYLCASSFSIVRNQPQHFGDGTRLSIL.

V is TRBV9 and J is TRBJ2-1; 8 bases are a match to TRBD2. V was clipped by 3 bases and J by 6 bases; unmatched bases: 2. Germline CDR1 reads SGDLS; CDR2 reads YYNGEE. CDR3 length: 13 residues. The CDR3 spells CASSARGGNEQFF. The CDR3 coding sequence is TGTGCCAGCAGCGCCCGGGGGGGCAATGAGCAGTTCTTC.

This chain links TRBV5-8 with TRBJ1-2; D possibly corresponds to TRBD1 (6 bases). The V end was cut by 5 bases, the J end by 2 bases, with 13 bases between. The CDR3 is 14 residues long. From germline, CDR1 is SGHTS and CDR2 YDEGEE. The CDR3 DNA is TGTGCCAGCAGTTCGAGGACAGACAACTATGGCTACACCTTC. This codes for CASSSRTDNYGYTF.

The chain combines TRBV7-9 with TRBJ2-7; the D gene is possibly TRBD1 (6 bases). V lost 0 bases, J lost 7 bases, and 13 bases lay in between. CDR1 is SEHNR, CDR2 FQNEAQ, per germline (reference sequence). The length of the CDR3 is 14 residues. The CDR3 coding sequence is TGTGCCAGCAGCTTAGCCCAACAGGGTTTAGAGCAGTACTTC. Encoded protein: CASSLAQQGLEQYF.

This chain uses TRBV7-2 with TRBJ1-2, with D unresolved. This CDR3 region has 16 residues. V was cut by 3 bases and J by 2 bases, with 16 bases left in between. The germline V gene encodes CDR1 SGHTA and CDR2 FQGNSA. The CDR3 spells CASSFKGRGDNYGYTF. The CDR3 nucleotides read TGTGCCAGCAGCTTCAAGGGCCGGGGAGACAACTATGGCTACACCTTC.

The chain is built from TRBV5-1 and TRBJ1-4; 7 nucleotides line up with TRBD1. CDR1 is SGHRS and CDR2 is YFSETQ in the germline V gene. V lost 4 bases and J lost 4; bases outside the gene matches: 16. The CDR3 spans 18 residues. This CDR3 is CASSPRRGQDSINEKLFF. The CDR3 nucleotides are TGCGCCAGCAGCCCGAGAAGGGGGCAGGACTCTATTAATGAAAAACTGTTTTTT.

This rearrangement joins TRBV6-5 to TRBJ1-2; 12 bases fit TRBD1. The V gene's germline CDR1 is MNHEY and CDR2 SVGAGI. The CDR3 runs to 15 residues. After removal of 6 bases from V and 5 bases from J, the junction contained 7 bases not matched to a gene. The CDR3, as DNA: TGTGCCAGCAGCCCGTGGGGACAGGGGGCTTATGGCTACACCTTC. Protein product: CASSPWGQGAYGYTF.

This clone was picked up a small number of times. The CDR3 nucleotides are TGTGCCATACAGGACGGCAATCAGCCCCAGCATTTT. It encodes CAIQDGNQPQHF. The rearrangement links TRBV6-5 to TRBJ1-5, with TRBD1 as a possible D gene (5 bases). Germline V gives CDR1 MNHEY, CDR2 SVGAGI. V was cut by 10 bases and J by 2 bases, with 9 bases left in between. The CDR3 length is 12 residues.

V and J are TRBV2 and TRBJ1-1; a weak D match, TRBD1 (5 bases). Germline V gives CDR1 SNHLY, CDR2 FYNNEI. The CDR3 covers 13 residues. The germline V and J ends were trimmed by 5 bases and 1 base, with 8 bases remaining between them. The CDR3 nucleotides are TGTGCCAGCAGTACACAGGAGAACACTGAAGCTTTCTTT. This encodes CASSTQENTEAFF.

The rearrangement links TRBV28 to TRBJ1-2, with 8 bases lining up with TRBD1. The CDR3 is made up of 18 amino acids. Germline CDR1 MDHEN, CDR2 SYDVKM. V lost 8 bases, J lost 1 base, and 18 bases stayed unmatched. The DNA of the CDR3 is TGTGCCAGCGGGGGCCCTTTGAGGGGACAGGATTTTAACTATGGCTACACCTTC. Protein: CASGGPLRGQDFNYGYTF.

This clone was picked up one time. The V call is TRBV28, the J call TRBJ2-2; the match to TRBD2 covers 9 bases. Per the germline V gene, CDR1 is MDHEN and CDR2 is SYDVKM. CDR3 size: 15 residues. V dropped 2 bases and J dropped 7; count of bases not matched to a gene: 5. This CDR3 is CASSLRRGGLGELFF. The CDR3 DNA reads TGTGCCAGCAGTTTAAGGCGGGGGGGCCTCGGGGAGCTGTTTTTT.

The chain uses TRBV11-3 and TRBJ1-1; no firm D call. V was clipped by 3 bases and J by 7 bases, with 21 bases between them. CDR1 is SGHNT and CDR2 is YENEEA in the germline V gene. The CDR3 is 16 residues long. For the CDR3, the DNA is TGTGCCAGCAGCTTTTCCACTAAAATTACCCATTTTGAAGCTTTCTTT. Translating gives CASSFSTKITHFEAFF.

The chain combines TRBV7-9 with TRBJ2-1; tentatively, D is TRBD2 (5 bases). Trimming removed 8 bases at V and 6 bases at J, with 20 bases between. The germline gives CDR1 SEHNR, CDR2 FQNEAQ (reference sequence). The CDR3 is 15 amino acids. The CDR3 loop reads CASHIPGGLGNEQFF. The CDR3 DNA reads TGTGCCAGCCATATACCCGGCGGGCTGGGCAATGAGCAGTTCTTC. The entire variable domain, with the rest obtained from reference TRBV7-9 and TRBJ2-1, is as follows: DTGVSQNPRHKITKRGQNVTFRCDPISEHNRLYWYRQTLGQGPEFLTYFQNEAQLEKSRLLSDRFSAERPKGSFSTLEIQRTEQGDSAMYLCASHIPGGLGNEQFFGPGTRLTVL.

The J gene is TRBJ2-5, the V gene TRBV2; 9 bases map to TRBD2. CDR1 is SNHLY, CDR2 FYNNEI, per germline. This CDR3 spans 14 amino acids. The V gene end was trimmed by 5 bases and the J gene end by 5 bases; junction bases not matched to a gene: 6. The DNA of the CDR3 is TGTGCCAGCAGTTGGCGGGGGGGCAGTGAGACCCAGTACTTC. Its protein product is CASSWRGGSETQYF.

The J gene is TRBJ2-3, the V gene TRBV29-1, with 9 nucleotides matching TRBD1. The CDR3 has 12 amino acids. The germline CDR1 and CDR2 sequences are SQVTM and ANQGSEA. J gave up 3 bases and V 7 bases, and 2 bases lay outside the gene matches. As DNA, the CDR3 is TGCAGCGGGGACAGGGATACAGATACGCAGTATTTT. It codes for CSGDRDTDTQYF.

The rearrangement joins TRBV5-6 to TRBJ2-7, with 7 bases that match TRBD1. Germline V gives CDR1 SGHDT, CDR2 YYEEEE. V lost 0 bases and J lost 4; bases outside the gene matches: 7. This CDR3 is 15 amino acids long. The CDR3 reads CASSLDVTGSYEQYF. CDR3 DNA sequence: TGTGCCAGCAGCTTGGATGTGACAGGGTCATACGAGCAGTACTTC.

The rearrangement joins TRBV7-2 to TRBJ1-1, with unresolved D. The CDR3 has 12 residues. The ends were cut back, 3 bases at V and 4 bases at J, with 6 bases in the middle. CDR1 SGHTA and CDR2 FQGNSA come from the germline V gene. CDR3 region: CASSFYGTEAFF. In nucleotides, the CDR3 is TGTGCCAGCAGCTTCTACGGCACTGAAGCTTTCTTT.

The count of this clone is one. CDR3 in amino acids: CASSIYSYGYTF. The CDR3 DNA reads TGTGCCAGCAGTATCTACAGCTATGGCTACACCTTC. The rearrangement uses TRBV6-5 and TRBJ1-2; D is uncertain. The CDR3 runs to 12 residues. Germline V lookup: CDR1 MNHEY, CDR2 SVGAGI. V gave up 5 bases and J gave up 4 bases, with 8 bases separating them.